Listed here is a single T cell receptor beta chain. The sample belongs to a study of blood T cell repertoires in COVID-19. Study as a whole: The analysed material was cDNA or gDNA that came from T cells, B-cell-depleted T cells, or PBMCs.

Germline CDR1 reads SGDLS; CDR2 reads YYNGEE. This CDR3 region has 13 residues. Trimming stripped 3 bases from V and 4 bases from J, with 10 bases between. In the authors' methods: How many nucleated cells were present was estimated from reference gene primer amplification. Sequencing used immunoSEQ multiplex PCR; TCRdb keeps in-frame clones, though not all of them. The D gene and trimming were derived from the DNA, and the V and J assignments and clone size from that table. The repertoire consists of fewer than 700,000 clones, with roughly nine tenths occurring once and the leading ten covering about 8%. Seattle researchers signed up patients amid active infection and tracked them longitudinally.

The TCR originated in a woman aged 45-65 years with COVID-19, enrolled during active disease. V is TRBV9 and J is TRBJ1-2; D possibly corresponds to TRBD1 (6 bases). Sample: peripheral blood. This CDR3 is CASSADSTYGYTF. The CDR3, as DNA: TGTGCCAGCAGCGCGGACAGTACCTATGGCTACACCTTC.